The 21 T cell receptor beta chains below were found in one sample sequenced in a study of cytomegalovirus exposure and HLA in healthy donors. Primers for the PCR totalled 60 Vbeta and 13 Jbeta. The table came from immunoSEQ multiplex PCR; TCRdb's copy has only in-frame clones and leaves some out. The sample carries approximately 190,000 clones, 75% to 90% recorded once. Sequenced sample: PBMCs. The receptors stem from a boy between 2 and 10 years old in good health and CMV-seronegative.

V and J are TRBV18 and TRBJ2-7, with 7 bases that match TRBD1. V lost 1 base to trimming and J lost 3 bases; unmatched junction nucleotides: 12. This CDR3 region has 17 residues. The germline V gene has CDR1 KGHSH and CDR2 LQKENI. The DNA for the CDR3 is TGTGCCAGCTCACCACAAATTATGACAGGGAAGGGCTACGAGCAGTACTTC. Translation: CASSPQIMTGKGYEQYF. The entire variable domain, with the rest obtained from reference TRBV18 and TRBJ2-7, is as follows: NAGVMQNPRHLVRRRGQEARLRCSPMKGHSHVYWYRQLPEEGLKFMVYLQKENIIDESGMPKERFSAEFPKEGPSILRIQQVVRGDSAAYFCASSPQIMTGKGYEQYFGPGTRLTVT.

This clone was counted a single time. The same CDR3 is also encoded by other DNA sequences in this sample. The chain has TRBV5-4 and TRBJ2-1, with 12 bases fitting TRBD2. The CDR3 length is 15 residues. Losses at the gene ends were 1 base for V and 5 bases for J; bases not matched to a gene: 1. Germline V gives CDR1 SGHNT, CDR2 YYREEE (reference sequence). The CDR3 sequence: CASSLRLAGDNEQFF. The CDR3 region has the DNA TGTGCCAGCAGCTTGCGACTAGCGGGAGACAATGAGCAGTTCTTC.

The CDR3 nucleotides read TGTGCCAGCAGCAACGCGGGCGTCTCAGCCAAAAACATTCAGTACTTC. The encoded protein is CASSNAGVSAKNIQYF. J is TRBJ2-4 and V is TRBV7-9; D possibly corresponds to TRBD2 (5 bases). The CDR3 runs 16 residues. V lost 5 bases, J lost 0 bases, and 14 bases lay in between. Germline V lookup: CDR1 SEHNR, CDR2 FQNEAQ (reference sequence).

This chain joins TRBV27 and TRBJ2-3, with 7 bases matching TRBD1. Germline V gene data show CDR1 as MNHEY and CDR2 as SMNVEV (reference sequence). CDR3 length: 15 residues. V shed 5 bases, J shed 5 bases, and the junction held 10 bases outside the gene matches. The CDR3, as DNA: TGTGCCAGCAGTCCCGAAGGGGGCGCGAAAGATACGCAGTATTTT. Translated: CASSPEGGAKDTQYF.

This chain links TRBV27 with TRBJ1-5; possible D gene TRBD1, 6 bases. Germline assignment: CDR1 MNHEY and CDR2 SMNVEV (reference sequence). This CDR3 has 15 residues. V gave up 5 bases and J gave up 4 bases, with 15 bases separating them. The chain's CDR3 is CASSPIGQTNQPQHF. The CDR3 DNA sequence: TGTGCCAGCAGTCCTATTGGACAGACGAATCAGCCCCAGCATTTT.

The chain joins TRBV15 to TRBJ1-2, with 7 positions matching TRBD1. V shed 0 bases and J 8 bases; nucleotides not matched to a gene: 9. CDR3 length: 15 residues. CDR1 is LNHNV and CDR2 is YYDKDF in the germline V gene (reference sequence). The CDR3 region has the DNA TGTGCCACCAGCAGAGATTCCGGGACAGCTCGGGGCTACACCTTC. This encodes CATSRDSGTARGYTF. Filled out from reference TRBV15 and TRBJ1-2, the complete variable domain reads DAMVIQNPRYQVTQFGKPVTLSCSQTLNHNVMYWYQQKSSQAPKLLFHYYDKDFNNEADTPDNFQSRRPNTSFCFLDIRSPGLGDTAMYLCATSRDSGTARGYTFGSGTRLTVV.

The chain uses TRBV28 and TRBJ2-7; D is perhaps TRBD2 (6 bases). Trimming left V 3 bases short and J 7 bases short, with 13 bases between. CDR3 size: 13 residues. The V gene's germline CDR1 is MDHEN and CDR2 SYDVKM. The CDR3 is CASSFPIREEQYF. The CDR3 bases are TGTGCCAGCAGTTTCCCCATTCGGGAGGAGCAGTACTTC.

The J gene is TRBJ2-5, the V gene TRBV28; no definite D call. The J call may be mistaken, given a closer DNA end match to TRBJ2-7. The V gene's germline CDR1 is MDHEN and CDR2 SYDVKM. The CDR3 consists of 14 residues. The CDR3 protein is CASSLRRPLGEQYF. The CDR3 DNA sequence: TGTGCCAGCAGTTTACGGCGGCCACTTGGCGAGCAGTACTTC.

The chain employs TRBV6-1 and TRBJ1-2; 8 bases agree with TRBD1. CDR1 is MNHNS and CDR2 is SASEGT in the germline V gene. The V segment lost 6 bases and the J segment 5 bases; nucleotides outside the gene matches: 11. The CDR3 sequence is 15 residues long. CDR3 in DNA: TGTGCCAGCAGAGGACAGGGTACACGACGGTATGGCTACACCTTC. It encodes CASRGQGTRRYGYTF.

The chain combines TRBV5-1 with TRBJ2-1; TRBD2 is a possible D gene (6 bases). Deletions cut 4 bases from V and 3 bases from J, with 8 bases between. The CDR3 is 13 amino acids. CDR1 is SGHRS and CDR2 is YFSETQ in the germline V gene. The CDR3 nucleotides read TGCGCCAGCAGCCCCGGGGGCTACAATGAGCAGTTCTTC. Translating it yields CASSPGGYNEQFF.

J is TRBJ2-5 and V is TRBV5-6, with D unclear. The CDR3 has 15 amino acids. The germline V gene encodes CDR1 SGHDT and CDR2 YYEEEE. V was cut by 2 bases and J by 2 bases, with 13 bases left in between. The CDR3 region has the DNA TGTGCCAGCAGCTTTCGGCCGGAGCCGCAAGAGACCCAGTACTTC. Translating gives CASSFRPEPQETQYF.

The rearrangement joins TRBV6-5 to TRBJ1-1; TRBD1 matches at 9 bases. V trimming: 7 bases; J trimming: 4 bases; junction bases outside the gene matches: 7. Per the germline V gene, CDR1 is MNHEY and CDR2 is SVGAGI. The CDR3 length is 14 residues. The CDR3 is CASTSQGAGTEAFF. The CDR3 bases are TGTGCCAGCACTTCACAGGGGGCAGGCACTGAAGCTTTCTTT.

The gene calls are TRBV2 and TRBJ2-7; 10 nucleotides agree with TRBD1. CDR1 and CDR2 from the germline V gene are SNHLY and FYNNEI. The V gene end was trimmed by 6 bases and the J gene end by 6 bases; junction bases not matched to a gene: 5. This CDR3 has 13 residues. The CDR3 reads CASRRQGASEQYF. The CDR3 DNA follows: TGTGCCAGCAGACGACAGGGGGCCAGCGAGCAGTACTTC.

The chain couples TRBV9 to TRBJ2-1; 8 positions agree with TRBD1. The CDR3 spans 15 residues. Germline V gives CDR1 SGDLS, CDR2 YYNGEE. J gave up 1 base and V 4 bases, and 4 bases lay outside the gene matches. The DNA for the CDR3 is TGTGCCAGCAGCACAAGGACAGGGTCCTACAATGAGCAGTTCTTC. It encodes CASSTRTGSYNEQFF.

The J gene is TRBJ2-1, the V gene TRBV7-9; 13 bases are shared with TRBD2. The V gene end was trimmed by 0 bases and the J gene end by 7 bases; junction bases not matched to a gene: 9. Germline V gene data show CDR1 as SEHNR and CDR2 as FQNEAQ (reference sequence). The CDR3 sequence is 18 residues long. CDR3 coding DNA: TGTGCCAGCAGCTTAGCAGGGTGGACTAGCGGGGGCCTGAATGAGCAGTTCTTC. Residues: CASSLAGWTSGGLNEQFF. Complete variable domain (other parts from reference TRBV7-9 and TRBJ2-1): DTGVSQNPRHKITKRGQNVTFRCDPISEHNRLYWYRQTLGQGPEFLTYFQNEAQLEKSRLLSDRFSAERPKGSFSTLEIQRTEQGDSAMYLCASSLAGWTSGGLNEQFFGPGTRLTVL.

The rearrangement links TRBV5-1 to TRBJ1-4, with a tentative D call TRBD1 (5 bases). V lost 7 bases, J lost 0 bases, and 13 bases lay in between. Germline assignment: CDR1 SGHRS and CDR2 YFSETQ. The CDR3 runs 15 residues. CDR3 loop: CASSGGGTTNEKLFF. The CDR3 DNA sequence: TGCGCCAGCTCCGGGGGGGGTACAACTAATGAAAAACTGTTTTTT.

This clone was seen only once. The chain joins TRBV28 to TRBJ2-7; the match to TRBD2 covers 12 bases. Trimming cost V 4 bases and J 6 bases; bases outside gene matches: 10. The CDR3 length is 16 residues. Germline V lookup: CDR1 MDHEN, CDR2 SYDVKM. The CDR3 nucleotides read TGTGCCAGCAGTTCCACGGGGGCTAGCGGGAGGGGCGAGCAGTACTTC. This codes for CASSSTGASGRGEQYF. Full variable domain (outside the CDR3, taken from reference TRBV28 and TRBJ2-7): DVKVTQSSRYLVKRTGEKVFLECVQDMDHENMFWYRQDPGLGLRLIYFSYDVKMKEKGDIPEGYSVSREKKERFSLILESASTNQTSMYLCASSSTGASGRGEQYFGPGTRLTVT.

The chain uses TRBV10-3 and TRBJ1-2; TRBD1 matches 10 bases. The CDR3 extends over 15 amino acids. Germline values: CDR1 ENHRY, CDR2 SYGVKD. The J segment lost 6 bases and the V segment lost 2 bases, leaving 6 bases of the junction unmatched. The CDR3: CAISEPWDRGHGYTF. As DNA, the CDR3 is TGTGCCATCAGTGAGCCCTGGGACAGGGGTCATGGCTACACCTTC.

As regards this clone: The identical CDR3 is also encoded by other nucleotide sequences in the sample. This chain uses TRBV18 with TRBJ1-1; no definite D call. The CDR3 has 13 amino acids. V was clipped by 3 bases and J by 1 base, with 6 bases between them. The germline V gene has CDR1 KGHSH and CDR2 LQKENI. CDR3 DNA sequence: TGTGCCAGCTCACCCCAGGCGAACACTGAAGCTTTCTTT. Residues: CASSPQANTEAFF.

This chain connects TRBV28 to TRBJ2-5; 7 bases line up with TRBD2. The end of the DNA aligns better with TRBJ2-7, so the J call may be wrong. CDR1 MDHEN and CDR2 SYDVKM come from the germline V gene. CDR3 length: 13 residues. The CDR3 nucleotides read TGTGCCAGCAGAGCGGGGCTTCCCTACGAGCAGTACTTC. This codes for CASRAGLPYEQYF.

The count of this clone is one. This sample also contains other DNA sequences that code for the same CDR3. The rearrangement links TRBV10-3 to TRBJ2-1; D is unclear. From germline, CDR1 is ENHRY and CDR2 SYGVKD. V lost 3 bases to trimming and J lost 0 bases, with 12 bases between them. This CDR3 has 16 residues. As DNA, the CDR3 is TGTGCCATCAGTGAATTGGTAGAATCCTCCTACAATGAGCAGTTCTTC. Residues: CAISELVESSYNEQFF.